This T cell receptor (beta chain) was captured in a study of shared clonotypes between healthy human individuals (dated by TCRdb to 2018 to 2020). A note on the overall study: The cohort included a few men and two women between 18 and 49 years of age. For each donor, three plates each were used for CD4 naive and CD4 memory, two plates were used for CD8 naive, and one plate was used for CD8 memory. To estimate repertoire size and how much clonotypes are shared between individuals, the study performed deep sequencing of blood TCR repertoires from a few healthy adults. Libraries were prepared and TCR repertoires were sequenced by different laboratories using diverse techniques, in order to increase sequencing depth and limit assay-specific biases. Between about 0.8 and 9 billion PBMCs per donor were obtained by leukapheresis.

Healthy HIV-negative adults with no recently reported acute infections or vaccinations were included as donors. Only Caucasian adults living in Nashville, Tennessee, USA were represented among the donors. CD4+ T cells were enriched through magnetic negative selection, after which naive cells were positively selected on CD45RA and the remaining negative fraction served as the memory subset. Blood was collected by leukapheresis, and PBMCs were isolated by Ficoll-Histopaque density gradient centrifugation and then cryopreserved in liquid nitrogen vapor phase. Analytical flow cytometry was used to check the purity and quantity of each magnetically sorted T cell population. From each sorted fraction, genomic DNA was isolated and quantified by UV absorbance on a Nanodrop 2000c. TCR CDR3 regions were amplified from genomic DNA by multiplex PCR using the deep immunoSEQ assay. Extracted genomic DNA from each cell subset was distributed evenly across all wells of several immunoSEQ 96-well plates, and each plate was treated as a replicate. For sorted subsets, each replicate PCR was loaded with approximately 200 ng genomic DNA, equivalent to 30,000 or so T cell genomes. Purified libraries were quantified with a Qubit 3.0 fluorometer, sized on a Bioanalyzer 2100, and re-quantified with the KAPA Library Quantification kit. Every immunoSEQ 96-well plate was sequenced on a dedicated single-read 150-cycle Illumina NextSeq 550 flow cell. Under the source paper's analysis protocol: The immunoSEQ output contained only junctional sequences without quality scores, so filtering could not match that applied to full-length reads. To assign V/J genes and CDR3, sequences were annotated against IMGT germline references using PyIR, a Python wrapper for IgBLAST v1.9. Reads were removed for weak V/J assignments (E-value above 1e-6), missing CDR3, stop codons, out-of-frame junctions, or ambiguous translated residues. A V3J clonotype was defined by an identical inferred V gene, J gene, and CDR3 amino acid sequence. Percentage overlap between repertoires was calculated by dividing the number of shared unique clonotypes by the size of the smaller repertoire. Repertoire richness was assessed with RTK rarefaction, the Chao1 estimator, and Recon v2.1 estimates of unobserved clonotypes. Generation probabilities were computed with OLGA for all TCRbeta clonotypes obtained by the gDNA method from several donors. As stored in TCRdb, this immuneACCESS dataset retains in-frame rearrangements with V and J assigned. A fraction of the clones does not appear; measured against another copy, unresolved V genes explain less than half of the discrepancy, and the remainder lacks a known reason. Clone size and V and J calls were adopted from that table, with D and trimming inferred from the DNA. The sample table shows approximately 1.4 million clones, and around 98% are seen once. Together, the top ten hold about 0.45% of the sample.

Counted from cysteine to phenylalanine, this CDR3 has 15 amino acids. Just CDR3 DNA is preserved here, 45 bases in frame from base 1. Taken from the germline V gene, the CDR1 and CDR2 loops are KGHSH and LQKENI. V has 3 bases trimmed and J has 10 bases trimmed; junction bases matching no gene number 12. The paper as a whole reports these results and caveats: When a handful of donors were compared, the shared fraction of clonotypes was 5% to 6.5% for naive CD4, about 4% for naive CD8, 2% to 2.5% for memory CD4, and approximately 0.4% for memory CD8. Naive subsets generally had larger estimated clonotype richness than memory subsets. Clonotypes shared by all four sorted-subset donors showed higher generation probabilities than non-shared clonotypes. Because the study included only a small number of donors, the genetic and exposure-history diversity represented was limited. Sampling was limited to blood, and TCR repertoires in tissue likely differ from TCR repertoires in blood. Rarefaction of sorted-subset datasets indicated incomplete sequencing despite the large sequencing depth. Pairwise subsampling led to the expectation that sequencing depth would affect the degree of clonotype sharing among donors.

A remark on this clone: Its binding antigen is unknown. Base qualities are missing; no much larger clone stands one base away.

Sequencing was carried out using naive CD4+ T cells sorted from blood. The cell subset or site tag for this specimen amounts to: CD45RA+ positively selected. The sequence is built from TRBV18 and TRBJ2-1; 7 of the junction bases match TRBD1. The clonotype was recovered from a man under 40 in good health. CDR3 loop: CASSPQRGQGKEQFF. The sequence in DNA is TGTGCCAGCTCACCCCAGAGGGGGCAGGGGAAGGAGCAGTTCTTC.